The following is a T cell receptor beta chain sequence with its context. The data originate from a study of blood T cell repertoires in COVID-19. Across the whole study: Sites in the United States, Italy and Spain provided acute and convalescent COVID-19 samples.

As processed by the authors: Amplification with reference gene primers provided the estimates of nucleated cell counts. Generated by immunoSEQ multiplex PCR, the TCRdb table keeps only in-frame clones and is missing some. The V and J calls and clone size come from that table; D and trimming were worked out from the DNA. The sample holds 90,000 to 100,000 clones, over 75% seen once. Trimming cost V 5 bases and J 8 bases, with 21 bases left between them. Germline values: CDR1 SGHAT, CDR2 FQNNGV. The CDR3 extends over 15 amino acids. Material: peripheral blood. The TCR was taken from a human donor in a cohort sampled during active COVID-19. V gene TRBV11-2 combines with J gene TRBJ1-2; D may be TRBD1 (6 bases). The CDR3 DNA is TGTGCCAGCAGCCGTATTACAGGGAATTTAGGGGGCTACACCTTC. It specifies CASSRITGNLGGYTF.